This T cell receptor (beta chain) stems from a study of Graves' ophthalmopathy and Graves' hyperthyroidism. Study-wide results and caveats: A classifier, a 13-signature model, separated ophthalmopathy from stable hyperthyroidism with about 87% sensitivity and roughly 80% specificity. Among expanded thyroid clonotypes above 0.001 frequency, most also occurred in blood.

The sequenced template was RNA, covering the TCR beta CDR3 region. After a first-round RT-PCR with HTBI primers, a second-round multiplex PCR was run. TCRdb reprocessed the multiplex PCR reads with MiXCR, giving one entry per CDR3 protein. Altogether about 1.1 million distinct CDR3 sequences are present, about 35% being singletons, with the ten largest covering 11%. Hyperthyroidism cases were recent diagnoses of under 2 months' duration in people aged 18 to 65. CDR3 length: 16 residues. V was clipped by 0 bases and J by 1 base, with 13 bases between them. Germline loops: CDR1 ENHRY, CDR2 SYGVKD. This clonotype has a count of ten or more. Its antigen is currently unknown.

Source material: peripheral blood or thyroid tissue (not recorded which). This clonotype was obtained from an adult man with Graves' hyperthyroidism. V is TRBV10-3 and J is TRBJ2-7, with D possibly matching TRBD2 (5 bases). CDR3 coding DNA: TGTGCCATCAGTGAGTCTATGGCTAGCACGTCCTACGAGCAGTACTTC. Translated: CAISESMASTSYEQYF.